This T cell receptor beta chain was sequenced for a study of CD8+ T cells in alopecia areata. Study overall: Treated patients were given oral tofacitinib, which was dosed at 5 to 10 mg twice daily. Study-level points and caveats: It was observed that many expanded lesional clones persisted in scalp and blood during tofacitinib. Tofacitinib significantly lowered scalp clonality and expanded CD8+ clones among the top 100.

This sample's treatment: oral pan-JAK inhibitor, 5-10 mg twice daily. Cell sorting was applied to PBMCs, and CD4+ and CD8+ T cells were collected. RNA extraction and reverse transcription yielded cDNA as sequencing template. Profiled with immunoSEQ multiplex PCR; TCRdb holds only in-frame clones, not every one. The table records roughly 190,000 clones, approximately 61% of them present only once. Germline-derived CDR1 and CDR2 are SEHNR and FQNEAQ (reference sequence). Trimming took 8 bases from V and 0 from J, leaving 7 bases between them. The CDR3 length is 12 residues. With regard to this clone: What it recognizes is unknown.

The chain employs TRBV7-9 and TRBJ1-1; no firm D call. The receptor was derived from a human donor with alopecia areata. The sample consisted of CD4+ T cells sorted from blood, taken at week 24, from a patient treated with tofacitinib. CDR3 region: CASAPLNTEAFF. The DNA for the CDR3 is TGTGCCAGCGCTCCCTTGAACACTGAAGCTTTCTTT.